Sequencing of this T cell receptor beta chain was carried out in a study of T cells after yellow fever vaccination. One entry per CDR3 protein, called by TCRdb with MiXCR from the 5' RACE reads. The sample holds fewer than 650,000 distinct CDR3 sequences, 20% to 25% seen once. J gave up 4 bases and V 3 bases, and 6 bases lay outside the gene matches. Germline CDR1 and CDR2: SGHRS and YFSETQ. The CDR3 contains 15 residues. The sequence derives from a man aged 18 to 29 who received the YFV17D yellow fever vaccine. Sequenced here: PBMCs, sampled about 21 days after the first yellow fever vaccination. This chain links TRBV5-1 with TRBJ2-3, with 9 positions matching TRBD1. CDR3 loop: CASSSPGQGADTQYF. As DNA, the CDR3 is TGCGCCAGCAGCTCTCCGGGACAGGGAGCAGATACGCAGTATTTT.